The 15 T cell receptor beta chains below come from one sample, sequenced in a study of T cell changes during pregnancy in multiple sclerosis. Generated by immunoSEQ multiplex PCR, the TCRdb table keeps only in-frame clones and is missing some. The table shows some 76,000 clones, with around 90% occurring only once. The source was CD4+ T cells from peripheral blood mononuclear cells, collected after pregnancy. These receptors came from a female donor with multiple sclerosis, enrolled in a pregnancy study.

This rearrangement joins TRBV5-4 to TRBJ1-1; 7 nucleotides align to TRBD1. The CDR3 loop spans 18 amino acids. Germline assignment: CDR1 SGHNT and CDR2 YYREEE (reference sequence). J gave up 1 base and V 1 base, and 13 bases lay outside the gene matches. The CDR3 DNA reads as TGTGCCAGCAGCTTGTCCGTCGCAGGGGGGTTTACGAACACTGAAGCTTTCTTT. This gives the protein CASSLSVAGGFTNTEAFF.

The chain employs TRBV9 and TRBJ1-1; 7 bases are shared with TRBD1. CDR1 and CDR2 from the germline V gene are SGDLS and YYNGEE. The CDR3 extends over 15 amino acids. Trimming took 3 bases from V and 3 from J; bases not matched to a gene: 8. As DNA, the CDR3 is TGTGCCAGCAGCGGTTCAGGGGGAAAGGACACTGAAGCTTTCTTT. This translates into CASSGSGGKDTEAFF.

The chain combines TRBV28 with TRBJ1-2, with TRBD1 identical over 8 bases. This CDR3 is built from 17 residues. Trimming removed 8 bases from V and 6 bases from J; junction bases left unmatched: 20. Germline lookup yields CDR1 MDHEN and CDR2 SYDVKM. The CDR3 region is CASGGGQGAPPRNGYTF. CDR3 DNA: TGTGCCAGCGGAGGAGGGCAGGGGGCGCCCCCACGGAATGGCTACACCTTC.

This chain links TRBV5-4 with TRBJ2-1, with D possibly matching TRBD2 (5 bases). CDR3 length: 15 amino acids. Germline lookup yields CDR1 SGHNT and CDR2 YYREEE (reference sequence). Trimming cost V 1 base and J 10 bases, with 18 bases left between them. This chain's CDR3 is CASSLYYDSPGEQFF. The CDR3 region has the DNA TGTGCCAGCAGCTTGTATTACGACTCTCCGGGGGAGCAGTTCTTC. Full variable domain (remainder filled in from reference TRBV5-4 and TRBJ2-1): ETGVTQSPTHLIKTRGQQVTLRCSSQSGHNTVSWYQQALGQGPQFIFQYYREEENGRGNFPPRFSGLQFPNYSSELNVNALELDDSALYLCASSLYYDSPGEQFFGPGTRLTVL.

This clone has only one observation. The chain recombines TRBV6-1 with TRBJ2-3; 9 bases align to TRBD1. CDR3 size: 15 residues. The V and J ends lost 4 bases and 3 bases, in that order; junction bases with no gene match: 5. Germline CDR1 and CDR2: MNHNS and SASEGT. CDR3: CASSAQQGATDTQYF. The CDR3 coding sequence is TGTGCCAGCAGTGCCCAACAGGGGGCAACAGATACGCAGTATTTT.

The chain's CDR3 is CASRQDRGYQPQHF. In nucleotides, the CDR3 is TGTGCCAGTAGACAAGACAGGGGGTATCAGCCCCAGCATTTT. The J gene is TRBJ1-5, the V gene TRBV19; 9 bases align to TRBD1. The V gene end was trimmed by 6 bases and the J gene end by 5 bases; junction bases not matched to a gene: 5. The germline V gene encodes CDR1 LNHDA and CDR2 SQIVND (reference sequence). CDR3 size: 14 residues.

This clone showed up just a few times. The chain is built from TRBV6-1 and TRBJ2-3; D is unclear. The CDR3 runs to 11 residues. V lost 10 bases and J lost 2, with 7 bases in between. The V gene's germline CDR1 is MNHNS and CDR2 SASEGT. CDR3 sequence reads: CATSSTDTQYF. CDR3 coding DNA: TGTGCCACCTCCTCCACAGATACGCAGTATTTT.

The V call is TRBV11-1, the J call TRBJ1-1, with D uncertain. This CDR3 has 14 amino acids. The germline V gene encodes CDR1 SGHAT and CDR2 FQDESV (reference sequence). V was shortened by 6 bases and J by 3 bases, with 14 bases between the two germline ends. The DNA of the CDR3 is TGTGCCAGCAGTCAGATGTCAGGTGACACTGAAGCTTTCTTT. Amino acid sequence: CASSQMSGDTEAFF.

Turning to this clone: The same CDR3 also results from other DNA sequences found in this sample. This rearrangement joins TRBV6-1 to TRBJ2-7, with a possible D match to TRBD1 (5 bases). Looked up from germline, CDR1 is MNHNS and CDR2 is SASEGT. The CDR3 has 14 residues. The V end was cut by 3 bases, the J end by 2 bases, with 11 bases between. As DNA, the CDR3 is TGTGCCAGCAGTGAGTCGGGCAGGGCCTACGAGCAGTACTTC. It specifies CASSESGRAYEQYF.

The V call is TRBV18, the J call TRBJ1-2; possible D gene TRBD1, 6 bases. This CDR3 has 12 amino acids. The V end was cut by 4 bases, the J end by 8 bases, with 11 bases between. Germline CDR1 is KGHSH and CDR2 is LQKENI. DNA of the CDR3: TGTGCCAGCTCACTACAGGGTGACGGCTACACCTTC. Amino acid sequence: CASSLQGDGYTF.

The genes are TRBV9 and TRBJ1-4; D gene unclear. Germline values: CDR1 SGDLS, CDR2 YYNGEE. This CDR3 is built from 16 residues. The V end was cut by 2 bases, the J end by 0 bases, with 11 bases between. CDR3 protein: CASSVSPVATNEKLFF. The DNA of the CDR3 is TGTGCCAGCAGCGTGTCCCCGGTAGCAACTAATGAAAAACTGTTTTTT.

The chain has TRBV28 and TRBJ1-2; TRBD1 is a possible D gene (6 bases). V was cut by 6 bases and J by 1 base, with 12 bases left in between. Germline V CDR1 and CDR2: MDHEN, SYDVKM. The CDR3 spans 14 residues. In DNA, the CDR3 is TGTGCCAGCAGATTCAGGGGTAATAACTATGGCTACACCTTC. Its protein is CASRFRGNNYGYTF.

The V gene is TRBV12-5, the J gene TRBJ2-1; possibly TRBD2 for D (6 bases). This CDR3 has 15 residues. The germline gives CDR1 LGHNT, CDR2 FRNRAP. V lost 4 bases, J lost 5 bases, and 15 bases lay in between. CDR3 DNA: TGTGCTAGTGGTTCCCGGGACTTAGCCAACAATGAGCAGTTCTTC. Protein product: CASGSRDLANNEQFF.

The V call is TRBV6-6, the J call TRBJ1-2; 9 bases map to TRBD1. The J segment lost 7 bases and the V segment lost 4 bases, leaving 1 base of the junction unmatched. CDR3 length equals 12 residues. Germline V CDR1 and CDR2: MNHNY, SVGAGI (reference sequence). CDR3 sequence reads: CASSSGQGGYTF. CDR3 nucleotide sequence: TGTGCCAGCAGTTCGGGACAGGGTGGCTACACCTTC.

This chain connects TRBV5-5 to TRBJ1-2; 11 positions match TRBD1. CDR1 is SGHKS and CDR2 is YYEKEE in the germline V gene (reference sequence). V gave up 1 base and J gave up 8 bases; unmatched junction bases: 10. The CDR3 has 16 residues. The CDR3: CASSLFFGQGASGYTF. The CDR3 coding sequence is TGTGCCAGCAGCTTGTTCTTTGGACAGGGGGCGAGCGGCTACACCTTC.